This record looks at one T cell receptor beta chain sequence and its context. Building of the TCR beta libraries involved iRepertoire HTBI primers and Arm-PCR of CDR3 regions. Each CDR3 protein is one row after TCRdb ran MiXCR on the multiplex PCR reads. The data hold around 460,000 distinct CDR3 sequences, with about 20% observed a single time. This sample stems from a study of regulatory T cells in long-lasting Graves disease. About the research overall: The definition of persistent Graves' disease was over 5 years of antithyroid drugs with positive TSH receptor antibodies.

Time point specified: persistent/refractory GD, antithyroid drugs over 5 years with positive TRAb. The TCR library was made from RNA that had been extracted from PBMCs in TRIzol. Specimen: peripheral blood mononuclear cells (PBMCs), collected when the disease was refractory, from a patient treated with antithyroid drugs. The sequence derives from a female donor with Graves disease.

CDR3 loop: CASSEPGENEKLFF. The CDR3 DNA follows: TGCGCCAGCAGTGAGCCAGGGGAGAATGAAAAACTGTTTTTT. The J gene is TRBJ1-4, the V gene TRBV10-2, with a possible D match to TRBD1 (6 bases). The germline V gene has CDR1 WSHSY and CDR2 SAAADI. The CDR3 has 14 amino acids. The V end lost 2 bases, the J end lost 5 bases, and 9 bases lay between the germline ends.